This T cell receptor beta chain was recorded in a study of blood T cell repertoires in COVID-19. Background on the study: The cDNA or gDNA used as material had been derived from T cells, B-cell-depleted T cells, or PBMCs.

Germline loops: CDR1 SGHTA, CDR2 FQGNSA. The CDR3 extends over 14 amino acids. Trimming took 5 bases from V and 0 from J, leaving 10 bases between them. Original handling: From reference gene primer amplification, estimates of nucleated cell counts were derived. The table came from immunoSEQ multiplex PCR; TCRdb's copy has only in-frame clones and leaves some out. D and trimming were read from the DNA, whereas the V and J calls and clone size are those reported in that table. The sample shows more than 100,000 clones, around 82% of them seen only once. This clonotype was obtained from a young woman who had recovered from COVID-19. The V call is TRBV7-2, the J call TRBJ1-1; D unclear. The sample comprised peripheral blood. CDR3 in amino acids: CASSPVVLNTEAFF. The DNA of the CDR3 is TGTGCCAGCAGCCCTGTAGTTTTGAACACTGAAGCTTTCTTT.